This section outlines one TCR beta chain sequence together with its context. With the 5' RACE reads reprocessed, TCRdb shows one record per CDR3 protein and no DNA. The sample's table shows around 230,000 distinct CDR3 sequences. The data belong to a study of monozygotic twins with inflammatory bowel disease. The germline gives CDR1 SGHRS, CDR2 YFSETQ. The length of the CDR3 is 14 residues. The sequenced sample was blood. The chain carries TRBV5-1 and TRBJ2-1; the D gene TCRdb calls, TRBD2, cannot be checked with no DNA. The sequence derives from a human donor with ulcerative colitis or Crohn's disease, or a healthy co-twin of an affected twin (not recorded which). The CDR3: CASRGARVSERDFF.